The clone carrying this T cell receptor beta chain was counted at least ten times. Its cognate antigen is unknown. This record comes from a study of early T cells in non-severe SARS-CoV-2 infection. Study-wide results and caveats: Sequences matched to VDJdb favored anti-spike CD8 responses, while private and CD4 specificities were missed.

The V gene end was trimmed by 5 bases and the J gene end by 0 bases; junction bases not matched to a gene: 3. The CDR3 loop spans 14 amino acids. Per the germline V gene, CDR1 is SGHTA and CDR2 is FQGNSA. Researchers attached unique molecular identifiers to individual cDNA molecules. TCRdb reanalysed the 5' RACE reads using MiXCR and keeps one entry per CDR3 protein. The table records tens of thousands of distinct CDR3 sequences, about 9.4% of them present only once. The receptor's source is an adult who was a healthcare worker with PCR-confirmed SARS-CoV-2 infection or an uninfected control (not recorded which). This chain links TRBV7-2 with TRBJ2-5; 7 nucleotides match TRBD2. The sample consisted of whole blood. CDR3 nucleotide sequence: TGTGCCAGCAGCCGTACTAGCGACCAAGAGACCCAGTACTTC. Encoded protein: CASSRTSDQETQYF.